This is a list of T cell receptor beta chains from one sample in a study of T cell repertoires in ileal Crohn's disease. The method was immunoSEQ multiplex PCR; TCRdb's version includes in-frame clones alone and lacks a portion of them. The sample lists 6,500 to 10,000 clones; about 80% were seen once. Sequencing was done on a sample of ileal tissue. Every receptor here comes from an adult with Crohn's disease. The CDR3 runs from the conserved cysteine through the conserved F or W. The order of the fields is V gene, J gene, clone size, D gene, CDR3 protein, CDR3 DNA. The D gene is left open where the match is weak. The size of a clone is reported for some rows only, either as once, few or many, or as a class for expanded clones.

V gene: TRBV9; J gene: TRBJ2-7; clone size: few; D gene: -; CDR3 protein: CASSVGSEPYEQYF; CDR3 DNA: TGTGCCAGCAGCGTCGGTTCGGAGCCCTACGAGCAGTACTTC
V gene: TRBV11-3; J gene: TRBJ2-3; clone size: -; D gene: TRBD1; CDR3 protein: CASSLDRGRTDTQYF; CDR3 DNA: TGTGCCAGCAGCTTAGACAGGGGGCGGACAGATACGCAGTATTTT
V gene: TRBV11-3; J gene: TRBJ2-5; clone size: -; D gene: -; CDR3 protein: CASSLGGTRLDQETQYF; CDR3 DNA: TGTGCCAGCAGCTTAGGTGGAACAAGACTCGACCAAGAGACCCAGTACTTC
V gene: TRBV6-6; J gene: TRBJ1-3; clone size: few; D gene: -; CDR3 protein: CASSFNTVSGNTIYF; CDR3 DNA: TGTGCCAGCAGCTTCAATACAGTCTCTGGAAACACCATATATTTT
V gene: TRBV18; J gene: TRBJ1-2; clone size: -; D gene: -; CDR3 protein: CASSLDGNYGYTF; CDR3 DNA: TGTGCCAGCTCCCTTGACGGGAACTATGGCTACACCTTC
V gene: TRBV7-9; J gene: TRBJ1-3; clone size: -; D gene: TRBD1; CDR3 protein: CASSLTGGAGNTIYF; CDR3 DNA: TGTGCCAGCAGCTTAACAGGGGGCGCCGGAAACACCATATATTTT
V gene: TRBV4-1; J gene: TRBJ2-7; clone size: once; D gene: TRBD1; CDR3 protein: CASSLSWDREYEQYF; CDR3 DNA: TGCGCCAGCAGCCTTAGCTGGGACAGGGAGTACGAGCAGTACTTC
V gene: TRBV6-1; J gene: TRBJ2-2; clone size: -; D gene: TRBD2; CDR3 protein: CASSPTSGTTGELFF; CDR3 DNA: TGTGCCAGCAGTCCGACTAGCGGGACCACCGGGGAGCTGTTTTTT
V gene: TRBV19; J gene: TRBJ2-1; clone size: once; D gene: TRBD2; CDR3 protein: CASSRGAGLGYNEQFF; CDR3 DNA: TGTGCCAGTAGTAGGGGAGCGGGGCTGGGGTACAATGAGCAGTTCTTC
V gene: TRBV7-9; J gene: TRBJ1-1; clone size: -; D gene: TRBD1; CDR3 protein: CASSLRTGARNTEAFF; CDR3 DNA: TGTGCCAGCAGCCTAAGGACAGGGGCGAGGAACACTGAAGCTTTCTTT
V gene: TRBV25-1; J gene: TRBJ2-2; clone size: -; D gene: TRBD2; CDR3 protein: CASSEVGTTSRELFF; CDR3 DNA: TGTGCCAGCAGTGAAGTAGGGACTACTTCCAGGGAGCTGTTTTTT
V gene: TRBV7-3; J gene: TRBJ2-1; clone size: -; D gene: -; CDR3 protein: CASSLTDGLINEQFF; CDR3 DNA: TGTGCCAGCAGCTTAACCGACGGGTTAATCAATGAGCAGTTCTTC
V gene: TRBV5-1; J gene: TRBJ2-7; clone size: large; D gene: TRBD1; CDR3 protein: CASSLEARGQLEQYF; CDR3 DNA: TGCGCCAGCAGCTTGGAGGCCAGGGGGCAGCTCGAGCAGTACTTC
V gene: TRBV5-1; J gene: TRBJ2-1; clone size: -; D gene: TRBD1; CDR3 protein: CASSLGQGARNEQFF; CDR3 DNA: TGCGCCAGCAGCTTAGGACAGGGGGCGCGTAATGAGCAGTTCTTC
V gene: TRBV25-1; J gene: TRBJ1-1; clone size: once; D gene: TRBD1; CDR3 protein: CASSARDRVLGTEAFF; CDR3 DNA: TGTGCCAGCAGTGCCCGGGACAGGGTGTTAGGCACTGAAGCTTTCTTT
V gene: TRBV30; J gene: TRBJ1-3; clone size: -; D gene: -; CDR3 protein: CAWTPQGGSGNTIYF; CDR3 DNA: TGTGCCTGGACCCCCCAGGGAGGTAGTGGAAACACCATATATTTT
V gene: TRBV9; J gene: TRBJ2-7; clone size: -; D gene: TRBD1; CDR3 protein: CASSRTGYEQYF; CDR3 DNA: TGTGCCAGCAGTCGGACAGGGTACGAGCAGTACTTC
V gene: TRBV9; J gene: TRBJ2-7; clone size: -; D gene: TRBD2; CDR3 protein: CASSPSGGSSYEQYF; CDR3 DNA: TGTGCCAGCAGCCCCAGCGGGGGGAGCTCCTACGAGCAGTACTTC
V gene: TRBV11-3; J gene: TRBJ2-1; clone size: -; D gene: TRBD2; CDR3 protein: CASSPQAGAVEQFF; CDR3 DNA: TGTGCCAGCAGCCCACAAGCGGGAGCGGTTGAGCAGTTCTTC
V gene: TRBV5-1; J gene: TRBJ1-5; clone size: once; D gene: -; CDR3 protein: CASSLVSGQQPQHF; CDR3 DNA: TGCGCCAGCAGCTTGGTGTCAGGTCAACAGCCCCAGCATTTT
V gene: TRBV7-2; J gene: TRBJ1-4; clone size: -; D gene: TRBD1; CDR3 protein: CASSPGQTTNEKLFF; CDR3 DNA: TGTGCCAGCAGCCCGGGACAGACAACTAATGAAAAACTGTTTTTT
V gene: TRBV15; J gene: TRBJ2-7; clone size: -; D gene: -; CDR3 protein: CATSREGSGVEQYF; CDR3 DNA: TGTGCCACCAGCAGAGAAGGTTCAGGGGTCGAGCAGTACTTC
V gene: TRBV5-4; J gene: TRBJ2-7; clone size: -; D gene: -; CDR3 protein: CASSLERGGGEQYF; CDR3 DNA: TGTGCCAGCAGCTTGGAGCGAGGGGGTGGCGAGCAGTACTTC
V gene: TRBV5-1; J gene: TRBJ2-5; clone size: once; D gene: TRBD2; CDR3 protein: CASSWPLASGGRLGETQYF; CDR3 DNA: TGCGCCAGCAGCTGGCCTCTGGCTAGCGGGGGAAGGTTGGGAGAGACCCAGTACTTC
V gene: TRBV7-3; J gene: TRBJ2-3; clone size: -; D gene: -; CDR3 protein: CASSSRGSGYEPSTDTQYF; CDR3 DNA: TGTGCCAGCAGCTCGAGGGGGAGCGGATATGAGCCCAGCACAGATACGCAGTATTTT
V gene: TRBV7-8; J gene: TRBJ2-2; clone size: few; D gene: -; CDR3 protein: CASSPVNTGELFF; CDR3 DNA: TGTGCCAGCAGCCCGGTGAACACCGGGGAGCTGTTTTTT
V gene: TRBV5-1; J gene: TRBJ1-3; clone size: -; D gene: -; CDR3 protein: CASSLAGVGNTIYF; CDR3 DNA: TGCGCCAGCAGCTTGGCGGGGGTCGGAAACACCATATATTTT
V gene: TRBV5-1; J gene: TRBJ2-5; clone size: once; D gene: TRBD1; CDR3 protein: CASSLGGTGEQETQYF; CDR3 DNA: TGCGCCAGCAGCTTGGGAGGGACAGGGGAACAAGAGACCCAGTACTTC
V gene: TRBV11-1; J gene: TRBJ2-7; clone size: -; D gene: -; CDR3 protein: CASSSYSSGHYEQYF; CDR3 DNA: TGTGCCAGCAGCTCCTATTCGAGCGGGCACTACGAGCAGTACTTC
V gene: TRBV30; J gene: TRBJ1-2; clone size: -; D gene: -; CDR3 protein: CAWSDPGKDGYTF; CDR3 DNA: TGTGCCTGGAGTGACCCAGGGAAGGATGGCTACACCTTC
V gene: TRBV7-8; J gene: TRBJ2-7; clone size: -; D gene: -; CDR3 protein: CASSLAIGTYEQYF; CDR3 DNA: TGTGCCAGCAGCTTAGCGATCGGTACCTACGAGCAGTACTTC
V gene: TRBV9; J gene: TRBJ1-1; clone size: -; D gene: -; CDR3 protein: CASSPGLGGTEAFF; CDR3 DNA: TGTGCCAGCAGCCCGGGGTTGGGGGGCACTGAAGCTTTCTTT
V gene: TRBV2; J gene: TRBJ2-2; clone size: -; D gene: TRBD2; CDR3 protein: CASSVAGGPTGELFF; CDR3 DNA: TGTGCCAGCAGTGTAGCGGGGGGGCCCACCGGGGAGCTGTTTTTT
V gene: TRBV5-1; J gene: TRBJ2-3; clone size: -; D gene: TRBD2; CDR3 protein: CASAPRGADTQYF; CDR3 DNA: TGCGCCAGCGCCCCCCGGGGGGCAGATACGCAGTATTTT
V gene: TRBV6-4; J gene: TRBJ2-1; clone size: -; D gene: TRBD2; CDR3 protein: CASSDSLLAGGPDDEQFF; CDR3 DNA: TGTGCCAGCAGTGACTCGCTGCTAGCGGGGGGCCCAGACGATGAGCAGTTCTTC
V gene: TRBV4-1; J gene: TRBJ1-5; clone size: -; D gene: -; CDR3 protein: CASSQLSDQPQHF; CDR3 DNA: TGCGCCAGCAGCCAATTAAGCGATCAGCCCCAGCATTTT
V gene: TRBV6-1; J gene: TRBJ1-5; clone size: medium-sized; D gene: -; CDR3 protein: CASSSGYQYQPQHF; CDR3 DNA: TGTGCCAGCAGCTCCGGGTATCAGTATCAGCCCCAGCATTTT
V gene: TRBV15; J gene: TRBJ2-7; clone size: few; D gene: -; CDR3 protein: CATSRQGSLYEQYF; CDR3 DNA: TGTGCCACCAGCAGACAGGGATCCCTCTACGAGCAGTACTTC
V gene: TRBV5-1; J gene: TRBJ2-7; clone size: -; D gene: -; CDR3 protein: CASSLNYEQYF; CDR3 DNA: TGCGCCAGCAGCCTTAACTACGAGCAGTACTTC
V gene: TRBV7-9; J gene: TRBJ2-2; clone size: -; D gene: TRBD2; CDR3 protein: CASSRLAGVSENTGELFF; CDR3 DNA: TGTGCCAGCAGCAGACTAGCGGGAGTATCTGAGAACACCGGGGAGCTGTTTTTT
V gene: TRBV9; J gene: TRBJ2-3; clone size: -; D gene: -; CDR3 protein: CASSVVGSVEGTDTQYF; CDR3 DNA: TGTGCCAGCAGCGTAGTGGGTAGCGTGGAAGGCACAGATACGCAGTATTTT
V gene: TRBV10-3; J gene: TRBJ1-3; clone size: -; D gene: TRBD1; CDR3 protein: CAISPGTGAGNTIYF; CDR3 DNA: TGTGCCATCAGCCCCGGGACAGGGGCAGGAAACACCATATATTTT